The rows below give T cell receptor beta chains drawn from one sample of a study of blood T cell repertoires in COVID-19. The assay was immunoSEQ multiplex PCR, and TCRdb's table has in-frame clones only and misses some. The sample records roughly 400,000 clones, roughly 87% being singletons. What was sequenced was PBMCs or T cells enriched from blood (not recorded which). Receptors were obtained from a middle-aged woman with acute COVID-19. Both conserved end residues are trimmed from each CDR3.

TRBV2 ASKREGNTEAF
TRBV21-1 ASSKVDGYRGQLQETQY
TRBV6-5 ASSSRQVDSPLH
TRBV25-1 ASSEYGTGRGTGELF
TRBV29-1 SVWEDTEAF
TRBV3-1/TRBV3-2 ASSQVAGRGVHNEKLF
TRBV11-2 ASSFRGNSGNTIY
TRBV29-1 SVEGKTGRWEQF
TRBV2 ASRDNTDTQY
TRBV10-1 ASSEGGGWGSPLH